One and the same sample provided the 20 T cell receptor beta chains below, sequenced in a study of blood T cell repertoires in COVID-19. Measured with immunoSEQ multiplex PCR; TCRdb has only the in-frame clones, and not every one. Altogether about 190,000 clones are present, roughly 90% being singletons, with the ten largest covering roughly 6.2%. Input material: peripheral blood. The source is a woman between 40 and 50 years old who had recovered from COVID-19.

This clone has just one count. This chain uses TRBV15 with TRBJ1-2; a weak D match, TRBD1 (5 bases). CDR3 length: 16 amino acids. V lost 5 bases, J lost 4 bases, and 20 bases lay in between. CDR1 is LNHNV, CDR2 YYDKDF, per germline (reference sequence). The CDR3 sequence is CATSGGLWGDPYGYTF. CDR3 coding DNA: TGTGCCACCAGCGGGGGTTTGTGGGGGGACCCCTATGGCTACACCTTC.

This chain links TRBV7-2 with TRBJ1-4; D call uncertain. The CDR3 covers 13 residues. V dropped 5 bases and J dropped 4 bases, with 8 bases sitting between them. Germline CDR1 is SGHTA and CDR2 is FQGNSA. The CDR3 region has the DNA TGTGCCAGCAGCGTAGAACTTAATGAAAAACTGTTTTTT. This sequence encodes CASSVELNEKLFF. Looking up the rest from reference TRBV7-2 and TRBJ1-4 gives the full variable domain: GAGVSQSPSNKVTEKGKDVELRCDPISGHTALYWYRQSLGQGLEFLIYFQGNSAPDKSGLPSDRFSAERTGGSVSTLTIQRTQQEDSAVYLCASSVELNEKLFFGSGTQLSVL.

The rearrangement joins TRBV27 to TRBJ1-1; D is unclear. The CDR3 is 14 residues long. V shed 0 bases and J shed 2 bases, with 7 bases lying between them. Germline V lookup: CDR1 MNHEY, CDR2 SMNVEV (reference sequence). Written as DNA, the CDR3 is TGTGCCAGCAGTTTATCATGGAGTAACACTGAAGCTTTCTTT. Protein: CASSLSWSNTEAFF.

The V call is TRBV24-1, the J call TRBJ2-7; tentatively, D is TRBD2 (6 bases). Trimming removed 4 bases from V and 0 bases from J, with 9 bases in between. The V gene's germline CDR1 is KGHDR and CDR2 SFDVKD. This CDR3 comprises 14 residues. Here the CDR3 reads CATSEREDSYEQYF. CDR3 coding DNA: TGTGCCACCAGTGAGAGGGAGGACTCCTACGAGCAGTACTTC.

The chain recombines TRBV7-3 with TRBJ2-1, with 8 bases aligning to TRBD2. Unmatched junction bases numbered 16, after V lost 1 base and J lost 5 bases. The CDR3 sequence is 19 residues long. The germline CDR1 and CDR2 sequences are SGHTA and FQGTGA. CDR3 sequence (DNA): TGTGCCAGCAGCTTAATTCGGGAGGGGCGCACCATAGGGGACAATGAGCAGTTCTTC. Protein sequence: CASSLIREGRTIGDNEQFF.

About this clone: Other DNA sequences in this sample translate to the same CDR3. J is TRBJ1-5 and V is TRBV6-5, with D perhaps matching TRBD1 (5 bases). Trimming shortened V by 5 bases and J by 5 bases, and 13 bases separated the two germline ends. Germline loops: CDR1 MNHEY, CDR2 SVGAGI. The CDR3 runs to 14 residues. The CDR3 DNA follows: TGTGCCAGCAGTCGTTTGGGGGGGGATCAGCCCCAGCATTTT. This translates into CASSRLGGDQPQHF.

The CDR3 spells CASRFTDYSNQPQHF. DNA of the CDR3: TGTGCCAGCAGATTTACGGACTATAGCAATCAGCCCCAGCATTTT. The chain has TRBV5-5 and TRBJ1-5; no clear D gene. Germline V CDR1 and CDR2: SGHKS, YYEKEE (reference sequence). The CDR3 contains 15 residues. The germline V and J ends were trimmed by 5 bases and 0 bases, with 12 bases remaining between them.

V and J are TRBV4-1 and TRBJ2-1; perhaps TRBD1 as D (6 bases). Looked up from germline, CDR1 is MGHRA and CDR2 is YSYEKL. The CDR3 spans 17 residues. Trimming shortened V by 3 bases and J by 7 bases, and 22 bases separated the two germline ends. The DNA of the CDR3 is TGCGCCAGCAGCCATGGATTGTCGCAGGGGAATTGGAATGAGCAGTTCTTC. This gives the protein CASSHGLSQGNWNEQFF.

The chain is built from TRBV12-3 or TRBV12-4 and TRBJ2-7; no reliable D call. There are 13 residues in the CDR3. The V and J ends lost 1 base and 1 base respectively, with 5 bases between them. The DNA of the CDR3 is TGTGCCAGCAGTTTAGTACAGTCCTACGAGCAGTACTTC. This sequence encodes CASSLVQSYEQYF.

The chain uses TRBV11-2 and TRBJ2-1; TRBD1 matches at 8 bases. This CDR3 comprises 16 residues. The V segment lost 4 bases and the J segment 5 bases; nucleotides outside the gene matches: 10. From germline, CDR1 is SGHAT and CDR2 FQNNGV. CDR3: CASSSLGRGPNNEQFF. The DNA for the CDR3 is TGTGCCAGCAGCTCGCTTGGCAGGGGGCCTAACAATGAGCAGTTCTTC.

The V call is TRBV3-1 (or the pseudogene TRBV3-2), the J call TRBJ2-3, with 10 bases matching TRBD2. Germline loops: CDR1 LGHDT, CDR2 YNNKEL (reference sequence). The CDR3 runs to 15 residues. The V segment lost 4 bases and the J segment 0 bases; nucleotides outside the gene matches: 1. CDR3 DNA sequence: TGTGCCAGCAGCCGGACTAGCGGCAGCACAGATACGCAGTATTTT. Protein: CASSRTSGSTDTQYF.

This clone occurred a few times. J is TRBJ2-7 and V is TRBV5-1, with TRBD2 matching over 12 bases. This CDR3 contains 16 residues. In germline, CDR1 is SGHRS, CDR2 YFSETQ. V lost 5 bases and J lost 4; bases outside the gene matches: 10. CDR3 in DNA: TGCGCCAGCAGTTTTACCTCTAGCGGGAGGGGGTACGAGCAGTACTTC. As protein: CASSFTSSGRGYEQYF.

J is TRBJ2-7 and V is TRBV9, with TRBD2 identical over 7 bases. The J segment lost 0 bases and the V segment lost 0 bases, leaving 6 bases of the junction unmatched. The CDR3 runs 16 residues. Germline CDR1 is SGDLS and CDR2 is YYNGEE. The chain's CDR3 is CASSVGIGGSSYEQYF. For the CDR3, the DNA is TGTGCCAGCAGCGTAGGAATCGGGGGGAGCTCCTACGAGCAGTACTTC. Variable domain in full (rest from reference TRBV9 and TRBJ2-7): DSGVTQTPKHLITATGQRVTLRCSPRSGDLSVYWYQQSLDQGLQFLIQYYNGEERAKGNILERFSAQQFPDLHSELNLSSLELGDSALYFCASSVGIGGSSYEQYFGPGTRLTVT.

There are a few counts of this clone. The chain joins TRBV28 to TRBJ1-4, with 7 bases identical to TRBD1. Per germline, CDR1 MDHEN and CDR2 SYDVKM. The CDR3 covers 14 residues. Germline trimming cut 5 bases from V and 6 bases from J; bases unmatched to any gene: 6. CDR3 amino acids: CASSQAQGHEKLFF. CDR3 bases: TGTGCCAGCAGTCAAGCACAGGGGCATGAAAAACTGTTTTTT.

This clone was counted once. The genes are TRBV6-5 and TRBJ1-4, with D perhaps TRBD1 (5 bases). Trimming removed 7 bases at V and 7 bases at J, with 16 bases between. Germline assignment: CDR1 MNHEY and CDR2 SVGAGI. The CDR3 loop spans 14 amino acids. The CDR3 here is CASTVGQAREKLFF. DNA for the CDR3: TGTGCCAGCACTGTGGGGCAGGCGCGTGAAAAACTGTTTTTT.

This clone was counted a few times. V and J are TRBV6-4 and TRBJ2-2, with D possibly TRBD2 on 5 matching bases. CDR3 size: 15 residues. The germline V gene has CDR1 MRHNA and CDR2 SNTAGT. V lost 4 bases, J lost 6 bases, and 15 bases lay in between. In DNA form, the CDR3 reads TGTGCCAGCAGTGCGAAAGCGGAACGACCCGGGGAGCTGTTTTTT. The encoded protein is CASSAKAERPGELFF.

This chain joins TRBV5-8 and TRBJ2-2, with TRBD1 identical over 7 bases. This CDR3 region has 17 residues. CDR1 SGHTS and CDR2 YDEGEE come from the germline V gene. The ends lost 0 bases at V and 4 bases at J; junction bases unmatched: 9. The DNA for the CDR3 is TGTGCCAGCAGCTTGGAGGGGGCGCCCGTCGTCACCGGGGAGCTGTTTTTT. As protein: CASSLEGAPVVTGELFF.

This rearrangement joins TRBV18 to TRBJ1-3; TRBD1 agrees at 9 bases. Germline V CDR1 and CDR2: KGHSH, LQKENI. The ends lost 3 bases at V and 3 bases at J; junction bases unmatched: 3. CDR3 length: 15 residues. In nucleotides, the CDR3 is TGTGCCAGCTCACCGAAGACAGGGGGTGGAAACACCATATATTTT. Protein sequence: CASSPKTGGGNTIYF. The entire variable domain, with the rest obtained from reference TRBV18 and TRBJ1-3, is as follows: NAGVMQNPRHLVRRRGQEARLRCSPMKGHSHVYWYRQLPEEGLKFMVYLQKENIIDESGMPKERFSAEFPKEGPSILRIQQVVRGDSAAYFCASSPKTGGGNTIYFGEGSWLTVV.

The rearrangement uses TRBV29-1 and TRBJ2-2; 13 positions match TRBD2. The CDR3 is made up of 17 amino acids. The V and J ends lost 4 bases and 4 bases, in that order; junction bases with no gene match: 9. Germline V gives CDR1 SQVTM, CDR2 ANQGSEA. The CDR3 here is CSVAWTSGRGGTGELFF. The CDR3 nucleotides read TGCAGCGTTGCTTGGACTAGCGGGAGAGGCGGCACCGGGGAGCTGTTTTTT.

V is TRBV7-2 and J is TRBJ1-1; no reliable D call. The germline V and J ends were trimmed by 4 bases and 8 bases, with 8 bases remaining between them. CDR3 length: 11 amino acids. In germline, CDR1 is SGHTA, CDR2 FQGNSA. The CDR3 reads CASSSGPEAFF. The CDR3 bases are TGTGCCAGCAGCTCTGGGCCGGAAGCTTTCTTT.